This TCR beta chain stems from a study of memory CD4+ T cells and cytomegalovirus serostatus. Worth noting for this clone: Its antigen is still unknown.

Clones were read by immunoSEQ multiplex PCR, and TCRdb kept only the in-frame ones, dropping some. The profile shows tens of thousands of clones, over 65% of them singletons. The sort gate was single viable CD3+CD4+CD8-CD45RO+ cells for memory CD4+ T cells. Serostatus was set by detecting CMV pp150, pp28, p38, p52 IgG. Whole-study findings and limits: 67 of 164 known CMV-associated TCRbeta sequences appeared in CD4+ memory.

The germline CDR1 and CDR2 sequences are SGHVS and FQNEAQ. The CDR3 is made up of 19 amino acids. V gave up 5 bases and J gave up 6 bases; unmatched junction bases: 18. The sequence was collected from an adult in good health and CMV-seronegative. The chain joins TRBV7-8 to TRBJ2-5; 13 bases line up with TRBD2. Specimen: memory CD4+ T cells from blood. The CDR3 bases are TGTGCCAGCAGCCCAGCCTCGACTAGCGGGGGGCTACAGACAAAGACCCAGTACTTC. The encoded protein is CASSPASTSGGLQTKTQYF.